This TCR beta chain comes out of a study of shared T cell receptors in the human thymus. J was trimmed by 3 bases and V by 5 bases; bases with no gene match: 5. Germline V gene lookup returns CDR1 MGHDK and CDR2 SYGVNS. The CDR3 totals 14 residues. Here immunoSEQ multiplex PCR was the method, and the copy in TCRdb shows in-frame clones only, minus some. The sample consists of hundreds of thousands of clones, approximately 87% of them appearing once. These sequences were also reported in another study, on human thymus T cells.

The rearrangement links TRBV25-1 to TRBJ2-7, with 9 bases identical to TRBD1. This receptor was identified in a boy in the first two years of life with a congenital heart defect. Sequencing input: thymocytes. CDR3 nucleotide sequence: TGTGCCAGCAGTCCCCCGGACAGGGGCTACGAGCAGTACTTC. It encodes CASSPPDRGYEQYF.